This T cell receptor (beta chain) was identified during a study of blood T cell repertoires in COVID-19. How the authors handled the data: Nucleated cell counts were estimated from reference gene primer amplification. TCRdb's copy holds only in-frame clones and misses some; the assay was immunoSEQ multiplex PCR. The V and J calls and the clone size are those of that table, but D and trimming were determined from the DNA. This sample has around 250,000 clones; approximately 89% occur once, and the top ten carry 4% to 5%. The CDR3 contains 17 residues. The V end lost 5 bases, the J end lost 0 bases, and 17 bases lay between the germline ends. From germline, CDR1 is SGHVS and CDR2 FQNEAQ.

The V call is TRBV7-8, the J call TRBJ2-4, with D hard to call. The clonotype was recovered from a woman aged 40 to 50 who had recovered from COVID-19. Sample: peripheral blood. CDR3 loop: CASSPYTVALAKNIQYF. The DNA of the CDR3 is TGTGCCAGCAGCCCCTATACAGTGGCGCTAGCCAAAAACATTCAGTACTTC.